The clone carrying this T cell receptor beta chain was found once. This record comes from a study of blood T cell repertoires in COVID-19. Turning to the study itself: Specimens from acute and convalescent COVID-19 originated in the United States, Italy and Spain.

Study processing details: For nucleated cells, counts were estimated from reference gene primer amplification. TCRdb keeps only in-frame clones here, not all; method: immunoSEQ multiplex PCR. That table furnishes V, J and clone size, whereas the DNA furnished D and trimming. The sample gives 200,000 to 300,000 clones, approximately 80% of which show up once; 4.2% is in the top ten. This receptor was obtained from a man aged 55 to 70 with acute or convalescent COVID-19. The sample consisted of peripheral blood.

CDR3 amino acids: CASSFGRPTNSPLHF. The CDR3 nucleotides read TGCGCCAGCAGCTTCGGGAGACCGACTAATTCACCCCTCCACTTT. The rearrangement joins TRBV5-1 to TRBJ1-6, with unresolved D. The V and J ends lost 2 bases and 6 bases respectively, with 12 bases between them. CDR3 size: 15 residues. Germline V gene data show CDR1 as SGHRS and CDR2 as YFSETQ.